This entry describes one TCR beta chain. Profiled with immunoSEQ multiplex PCR; TCRdb holds only in-frame clones, not every one. In the table there are roughly 110,000 clones, more than 75% of which are singletons. These data come from a study of radiotherapy plus CTLA-4 blockade in lung cancer. Germline V gene data show CDR1 as LNHNV and CDR2 as YYDKDF (reference sequence). The CDR3 totals 14 residues. Trimming removed 0 bases at V and 5 bases at J, with 7 bases between. Focal radiation with ipilimumab CTLA-4 blockade was given to patients with chemo-refractory metastatic non-small-cell lung cancer. Sequencing was performed on peripheral blood, taken from a patient treated with radiotherapy plus ipilimumab. The TCR comes from a human donor with non-small cell lung cancer that progressed on radiotherapy plus ipilimumab. Some clones in this sample may be carry-over from other donors' samples. This rearrangement joins TRBV15 to TRBJ2-2; no reliable D call. CDR3 DNA: TGTGCCACCAGCAGAGACCACCATACCGGGGAGCTGTTTTTT. This translates into CATSRDHHTGELFF.